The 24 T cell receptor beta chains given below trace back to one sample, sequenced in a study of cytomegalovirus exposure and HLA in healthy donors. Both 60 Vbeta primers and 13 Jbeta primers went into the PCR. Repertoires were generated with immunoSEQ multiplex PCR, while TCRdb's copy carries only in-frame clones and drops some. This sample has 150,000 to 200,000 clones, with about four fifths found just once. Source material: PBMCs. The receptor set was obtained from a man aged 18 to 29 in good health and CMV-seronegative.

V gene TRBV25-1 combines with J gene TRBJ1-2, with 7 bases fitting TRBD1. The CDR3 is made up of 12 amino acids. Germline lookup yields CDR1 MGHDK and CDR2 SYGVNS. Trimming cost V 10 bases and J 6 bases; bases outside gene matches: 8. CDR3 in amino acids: CATQTGFHGYTF. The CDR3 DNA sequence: TGTGCCACCCAGACAGGGTTCCATGGCTACACCTTC.

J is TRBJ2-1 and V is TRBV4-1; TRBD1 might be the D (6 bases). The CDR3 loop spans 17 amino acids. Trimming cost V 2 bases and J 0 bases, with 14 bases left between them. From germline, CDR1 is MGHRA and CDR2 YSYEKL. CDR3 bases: TGCGCCAGCAGCCAACACCCCGGGACACTCTCCTACAATGAGCAGTTCTTC. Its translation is CASSQHPGTLSYNEQFF.

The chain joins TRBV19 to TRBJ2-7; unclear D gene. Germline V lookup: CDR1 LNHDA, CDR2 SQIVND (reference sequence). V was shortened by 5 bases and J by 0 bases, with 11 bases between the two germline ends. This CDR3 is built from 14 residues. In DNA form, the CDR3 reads TGTGCCAGTAGTCCTCGACACGACTCCTACGAGCAGTACTTC. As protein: CASSPRHDSYEQYF.

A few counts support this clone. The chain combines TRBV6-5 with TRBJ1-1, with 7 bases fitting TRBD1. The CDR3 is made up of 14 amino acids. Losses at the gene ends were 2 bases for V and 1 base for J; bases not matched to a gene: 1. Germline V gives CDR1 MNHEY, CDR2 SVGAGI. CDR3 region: CASSYAGGNTEAFF. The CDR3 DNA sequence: TGTGCCAGCAGTTACGCAGGGGGGAACACTGAAGCTTTCTTT.

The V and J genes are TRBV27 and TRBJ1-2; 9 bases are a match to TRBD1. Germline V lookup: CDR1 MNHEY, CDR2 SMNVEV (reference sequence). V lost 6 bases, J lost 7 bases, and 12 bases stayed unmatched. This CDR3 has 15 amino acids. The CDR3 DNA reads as TGTGCCAGCAGCCCTTACAGGGGGCATGTTAGTGGCTACACCTTC. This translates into CASSPYRGHVSGYTF.

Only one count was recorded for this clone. CDR3 nucleotide sequence: TGTGCCAGCGGGAGCAGCTCCTACGAGCAGTACTTC. Protein: CASGSSSYEQYF. V usage is TRBV2 and J usage is TRBJ2-7; D might be TRBD2 (5 bases). The CDR3 spans 12 residues. Trimming cost V 8 bases and J 0 bases, with 8 bases left between them. In germline, CDR1 is SNHLY, CDR2 FYNNEI.

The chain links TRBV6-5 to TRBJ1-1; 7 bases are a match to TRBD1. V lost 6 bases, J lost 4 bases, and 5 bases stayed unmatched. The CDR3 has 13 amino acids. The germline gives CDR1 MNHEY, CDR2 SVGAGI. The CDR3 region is CASRYRGGTEAFF. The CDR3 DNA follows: TGTGCCAGCAGATACAGGGGTGGCACTGAAGCTTTCTTT.

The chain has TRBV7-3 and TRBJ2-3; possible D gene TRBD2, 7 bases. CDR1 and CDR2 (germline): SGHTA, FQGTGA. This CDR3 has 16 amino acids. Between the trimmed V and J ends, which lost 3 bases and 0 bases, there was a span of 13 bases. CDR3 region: CASSFRGGSSTDTQYF. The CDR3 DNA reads TGTGCCAGCAGCTTCCGCGGGGGCTCTAGCACAGATACGCAGTATTTT.

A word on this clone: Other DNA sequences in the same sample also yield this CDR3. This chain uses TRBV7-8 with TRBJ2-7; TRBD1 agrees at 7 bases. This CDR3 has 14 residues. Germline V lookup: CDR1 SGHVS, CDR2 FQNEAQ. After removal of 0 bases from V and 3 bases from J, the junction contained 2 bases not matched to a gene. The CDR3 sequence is CASSLAGTVYEQYF. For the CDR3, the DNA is TGTGCCAGCAGCTTAGCTGGGACAGTCTACGAGCAGTACTTC.

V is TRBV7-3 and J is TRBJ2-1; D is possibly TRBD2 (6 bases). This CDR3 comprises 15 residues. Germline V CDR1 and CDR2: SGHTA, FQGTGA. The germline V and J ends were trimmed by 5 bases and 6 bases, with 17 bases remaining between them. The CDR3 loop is CASSPTGLFLNEQFF. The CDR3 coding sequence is TGTGCCAGCAGCCCGACCGGACTATTTCTCAATGAGCAGTTCTTC.

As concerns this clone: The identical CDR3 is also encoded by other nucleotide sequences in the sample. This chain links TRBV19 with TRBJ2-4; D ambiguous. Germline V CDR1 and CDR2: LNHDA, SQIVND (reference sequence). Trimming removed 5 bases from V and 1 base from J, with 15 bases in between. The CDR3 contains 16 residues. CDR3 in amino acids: CASSPSAVLAKNIQYF. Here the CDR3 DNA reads TGTGCCAGTAGTCCCAGTGCAGTTCTGGCCAAAAACATTCAGTACTTC.

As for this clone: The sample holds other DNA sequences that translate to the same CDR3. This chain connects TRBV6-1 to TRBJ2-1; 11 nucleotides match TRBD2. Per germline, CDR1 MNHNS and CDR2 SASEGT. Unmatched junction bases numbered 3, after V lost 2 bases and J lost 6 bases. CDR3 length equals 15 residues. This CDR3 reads CASSELAGGPNEQFF. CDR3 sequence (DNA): TGTGCCAGCAGTGAATTAGCGGGGGGGCCCAATGAGCAGTTCTTC.

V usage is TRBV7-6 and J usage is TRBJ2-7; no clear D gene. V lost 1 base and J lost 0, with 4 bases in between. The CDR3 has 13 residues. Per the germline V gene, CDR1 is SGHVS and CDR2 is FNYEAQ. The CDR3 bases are TGTGCCAGCAGCTTAGGGCCCTCCTACGAGCAGTACTTC. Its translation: CASSLGPSYEQYF.

This CDR3 is CASSLALTDPYEQYF. The CDR3 bases are TGTGCCAGCAGCTTGGCCTTGACAGATCCCTACGAGCAGTACTTC. The rearrangement links TRBV5-4 to TRBJ2-7; perhaps TRBD1 as D (5 bases). The CDR3 consists of 15 residues. Germline V gene sequence: CDR1 SGHNT, CDR2 YYREEE (reference sequence). Trimming pared 0 bases from V and 2 bases from J, leaving 12 bases between.

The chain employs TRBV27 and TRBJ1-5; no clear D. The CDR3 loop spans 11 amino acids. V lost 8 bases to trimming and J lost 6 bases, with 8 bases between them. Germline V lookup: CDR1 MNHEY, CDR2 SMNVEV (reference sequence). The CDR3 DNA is TGTGCCAGCGGGCAGGTTCAGCCCCAGCATTTT. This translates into CASGQVQPQHF.

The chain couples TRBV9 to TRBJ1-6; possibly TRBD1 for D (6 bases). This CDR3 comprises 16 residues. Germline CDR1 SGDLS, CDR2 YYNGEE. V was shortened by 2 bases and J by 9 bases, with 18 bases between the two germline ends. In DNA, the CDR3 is TGTGCCAGCAGCGTGTTCCAACTAGGACAGAGTTCACCCCTCCACTTT. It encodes CASSVFQLGQSSPLHF.

CDR3 in amino acids: CASSPRRGTESGNTIYF. The CDR3 nucleotides read TGTGCCAGCTCACCACGAAGGGGGACAGAATCTGGAAACACCATATATTTT. The V call is TRBV18, the J call TRBJ1-3; 7 positions agree with TRBD1. The CDR3 spans 17 residues. Germline V gene data show CDR1 as KGHSH and CDR2 as LQKENI. Losses at the gene ends were 1 base for V and 1 base for J; bases not matched to a gene: 7.

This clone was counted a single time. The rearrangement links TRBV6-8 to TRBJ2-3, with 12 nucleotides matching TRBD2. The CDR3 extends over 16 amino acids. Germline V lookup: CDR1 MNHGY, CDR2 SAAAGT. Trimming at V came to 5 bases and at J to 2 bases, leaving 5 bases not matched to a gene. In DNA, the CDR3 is TGTGCCAGCAGTCTGACTAGCGGGGGTAACACAGATACGCAGTATTTT. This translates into CASSLTSGGNTDTQYF.

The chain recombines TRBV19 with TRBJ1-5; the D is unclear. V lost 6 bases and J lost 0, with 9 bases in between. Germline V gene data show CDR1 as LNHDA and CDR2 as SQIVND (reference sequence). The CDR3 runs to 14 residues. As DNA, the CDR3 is TGTGCCAGTAGGGCAGATAATAGCAATCAGCCCCAGCATTTT. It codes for CASRADNSNQPQHF.

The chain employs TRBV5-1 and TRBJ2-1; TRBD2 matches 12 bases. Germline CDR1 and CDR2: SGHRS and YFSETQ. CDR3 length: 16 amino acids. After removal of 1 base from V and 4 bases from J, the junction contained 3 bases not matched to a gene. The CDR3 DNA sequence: TGCGCCAGCAGCTTGCAACTAGCGGGGGGATACAATGAGCAGTTCTTC. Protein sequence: CASSLQLAGGYNEQFF. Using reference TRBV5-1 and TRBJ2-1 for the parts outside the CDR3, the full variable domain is KAGVTQTPRYLIKTRGQQVTLSCSPISGHRSVSWYQQTPGQGLQFLFEYFSETQRNKGNFPGRFSGRQFSNSRSEMNVSTLELGDSALYLCASSLQLAGGYNEQFFGPGTRLTVL.

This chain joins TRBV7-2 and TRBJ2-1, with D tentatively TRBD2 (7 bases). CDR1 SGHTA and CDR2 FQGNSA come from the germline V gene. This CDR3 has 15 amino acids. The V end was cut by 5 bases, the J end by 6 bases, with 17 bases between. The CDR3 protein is CASSPRGGASNEQFF. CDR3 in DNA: TGTGCCAGCAGCCCAAGGGGGGGGGCCTCCAATGAGCAGTTCTTC.

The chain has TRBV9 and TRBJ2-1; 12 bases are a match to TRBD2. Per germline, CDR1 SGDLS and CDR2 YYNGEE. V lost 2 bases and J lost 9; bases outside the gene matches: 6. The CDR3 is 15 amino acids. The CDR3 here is CASSVGGGLAGEQFF. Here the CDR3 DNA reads TGTGCCAGCAGCGTGGGAGGGGGACTAGCGGGTGAGCAGTTCTTC.

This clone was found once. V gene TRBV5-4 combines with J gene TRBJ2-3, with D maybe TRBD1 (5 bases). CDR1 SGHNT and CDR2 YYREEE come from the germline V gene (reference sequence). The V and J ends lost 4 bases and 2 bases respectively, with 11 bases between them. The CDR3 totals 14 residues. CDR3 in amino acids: CASSLDTLTDTQYF. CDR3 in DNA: TGTGCCAGCAGCCTGGACACGCTCACAGATACGCAGTATTTT.

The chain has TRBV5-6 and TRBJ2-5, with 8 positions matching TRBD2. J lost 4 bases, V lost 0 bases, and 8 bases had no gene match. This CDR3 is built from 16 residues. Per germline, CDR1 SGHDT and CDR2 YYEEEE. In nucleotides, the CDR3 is TGTGCCAGCAGCTTGGGTCGGGGGGGGCAACGAGAGACCCAGTACTTC. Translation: CASSLGRGGQRETQYF.